The TCR beta chain under discussion was sequenced for a study of blood T cell repertoires in COVID-19. Study at large: The samples span acute and convalescent COVID-19 from the United States, Italy and Spain. From T cells, B-cell-depleted T cells, or PBMCs came the material, which was cDNA or gDNA.

This CDR3 has 15 residues. The germline CDR1 and CDR2 sequences are SGHAT and FQNNGV. The germline V and J ends were trimmed by 2 bases and 0 bases, with 10 bases remaining between them. As originally analysed: Cell counts per sample came from amplifying reference gene primers. Data came from immunoSEQ multiplex PCR; TCRdb stores just in-frame clones and leaves some out. V and J calls and clone size are those listed in that table; D and trimming were worked out from the DNA. Of tens of thousands of clones listed, around nine tenths were seen once; the top ten hold roughly 20%. The source is an elderly woman with acute or convalescent COVID-19. The chain links TRBV11-2 to TRBJ1-1, with unresolved D. The specimen sequenced was peripheral blood. The CDR3 DNA reads TGTGCCAGCAGCTTATGGAGTAATTTGAACACTGAAGCTTTCTTT. Amino acids: CASSLWSNLNTEAFF.